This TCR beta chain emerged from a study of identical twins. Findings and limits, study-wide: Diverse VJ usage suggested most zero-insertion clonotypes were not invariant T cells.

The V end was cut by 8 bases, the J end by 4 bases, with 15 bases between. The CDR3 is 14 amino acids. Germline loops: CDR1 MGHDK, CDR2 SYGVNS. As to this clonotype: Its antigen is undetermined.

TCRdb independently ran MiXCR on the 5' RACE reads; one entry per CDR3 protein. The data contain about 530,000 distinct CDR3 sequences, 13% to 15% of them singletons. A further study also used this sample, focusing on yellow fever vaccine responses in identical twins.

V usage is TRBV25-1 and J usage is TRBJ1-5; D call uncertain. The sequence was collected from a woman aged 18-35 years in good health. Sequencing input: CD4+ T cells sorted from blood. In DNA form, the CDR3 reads TGTGCCAGCGGGCCGAAGGGCCGGAATCAGCCCCAGCATTTT. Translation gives CASGPKGRNQPQHF.